A single count supports the clone carrying this TCR beta chain. As processed by the authors: Counts of nucleated cells, estimated from reference gene primer amplification, were obtained. The assay was immunoSEQ multiplex PCR, and TCRdb's table has in-frame clones only and misses some. That table gives V, J and clone size, and the DNA gave D and trimming. This sample has 220,000 or so clones; around 84% occur once, and the top ten carry 2.9%. The data were obtained in a study of blood T cell repertoires in COVID-19. Study at large: Italy, Spain and the United States were the sources of the convalescent and acute COVID-19 samples. Nucleic acid was either cDNA or gDNA, and it came from T cells, B-cell-depleted T cells, or PBMCs.

CDR1 and CDR2 from the germline V gene are LGHDT and YNNKEL (reference sequence). CDR3 length equals 14 residues. Trimming pared 3 bases from V and 7 bases from J, leaving 13 bases between. The chain recombines TRBV3-1 (or the pseudogene TRBV3-2) with TRBJ2-1; D possibly corresponds to TRBD2 (6 bases). The material sequenced was peripheral blood. This TCR derives from a man in his fifties or sixties who had recovered from COVID-19. As DNA, the CDR3 is TGTGCCAGCAGCCATACGGGACTCCAGAATGAGCAGTTCTTC. Protein product: CASSHTGLQNEQFF.